The 26 T cell receptor beta chains below come from one sample, sequenced in a study of chemoradiotherapy in HPV16-positive cancers. Some clones are missing from TCRdb's copy, which holds only in-frame ones; the method was immunoSEQ multiplex PCR. The sample records more than 9,000 clones, around 90% being singletons. Sampling was done from a patient who underwent chemoradiotherapy. Receptor source: a human donor with HPV-associated anogenital cancer.

This clone is a singleton in its sample. The rearrangement links TRBV7-6 to TRBJ2-1; TRBD2 aligns across 14 bases. With 5 bases clipped from V and 3 bases from J, the junction kept 6 bases outside the gene matches. Germline V gene data show CDR1 as SGHVS and CDR2 as FNYEAQ. The CDR3 has 17 residues. The CDR3 sequence: CASSARLAGGNYNEQFF. CDR3 DNA sequence: TGTGCCAGCAGCGCTCGACTAGCGGGAGGGAACTACAATGAGCAGTTCTTC.

The chain combines TRBV7-8 with TRBJ1-4; D is ambiguous. Germline-derived CDR1 and CDR2 are SGHVS and FQNEAQ. V lost 5 bases to trimming and J lost 8 bases, with 18 bases between them. The CDR3 length is 15 residues. CDR3 protein: CASSMDVSIWEKLFF. The CDR3 nucleotides are TGTGCCAGCAGCATGGACGTCAGTATTTGGGAAAAACTGTTTTTT.

This chain uses TRBV6-1 with TRBJ1-5, with D uncertain. The CDR3 is made up of 11 amino acids. The V end lost 4 bases, the J end lost 7 bases, and 5 bases lay between the germline ends. From germline, CDR1 is MNHNS and CDR2 SASEGT. The CDR3 loop is CASSGPQPQHF. CDR3 nucleotide sequence: TGTGCCAGCAGTGGTCCCCAGCCCCAGCATTTT.

The rearrangement joins TRBV20-1 to TRBJ2-5; D is undetermined. Germline lookup yields CDR1 DFQATT and CDR2 SNEGSKA (reference sequence). This CDR3 spans 11 amino acids. Trimming cost V 3 bases and J 11 bases, with 13 bases left between them. The CDR3 nucleotides are TGCAGTGCTAGTCAACCCCCCGTACAGTACTTC. Translating gives CSASQPPVQYF.

This rearrangement joins TRBV19 to TRBJ2-1; 8 bases agree with TRBD2. The CDR3 length is 13 residues. Losses at the gene ends were 4 bases for V and 7 bases for J; bases not matched to a gene: 3. CDR1 is LNHDA and CDR2 is SQIVND in the germline V gene (reference sequence). The chain's CDR3 is CASSSGRINEQFF. The CDR3 coding sequence is TGTGCCAGTAGTAGCGGGAGGATTAATGAGCAGTTCTTC.

This chain uses TRBV5-1 with TRBJ2-2; D is unclear. CDR1 SGHRS and CDR2 YFSETQ come from the germline V gene. The CDR3 has 17 amino acids. Trimming removed 0 bases from V and 3 bases from J, with 15 bases in between. This CDR3 reads CASSLASAGPYTGELFF. The CDR3 DNA sequence: TGCGCCAGCAGCTTGGCTTCGGCAGGACCTTACACCGGGGAGCTGTTTTTT.

V is TRBV9 and J is TRBJ1-6; D may be TRBD1 (5 bases). Germline CDR1 SGDLS, CDR2 YYNGEE. This CDR3 region has 14 residues. V lost 3 bases, J lost 6 bases, and 10 bases lay in between. Here the CDR3 reads CASSARQLNSPLHF. CDR3 DNA sequence: TGTGCCAGCAGCGCCCGACAGCTTAATTCACCCCTCCACTTT.

V gene TRBV10-3 combines with J gene TRBJ2-5; D gene uncertain. The V end was cut by 2 bases, the J end by 3 bases, with 13 bases between. Per germline, CDR1 ENHRY and CDR2 SYGVKD. This CDR3 comprises 15 residues. CDR3 loop: CAISEGRAREETQYF. Written as DNA, the CDR3 is TGTGCCATCAGTGAGGGACGTGCCCGGGAAGAGACCCAGTACTTC.

V and J are TRBV11-3 and TRBJ2-3; D is unresolved. From germline, CDR1 is SGHNT and CDR2 YENEEA. V lost 0 bases and J lost 0, with 10 bases in between. The CDR3 is made up of 16 amino acids. This chain's CDR3 is CASSLDDGRSTDTQYF. CDR3 DNA sequence: TGTGCCAGCAGCTTAGACGACGGCAGAAGCACAGATACGCAGTATTTT.

This chain uses TRBV10-1 with TRBJ2-5, with a possible D match to TRBD2 (5 bases). Germline assignment: CDR1 WNHNN and CDR2 SYGVQD (reference sequence). This CDR3 has 13 amino acids. The V end was cut by 5 bases, the J end by 4 bases, with 11 bases between. DNA of the CDR3: TGCGCCAGCAGTAGGGATGGAGGAGAGACCCAGTACTTC. This translates into CASSRDGGETQYF.

The chain recombines TRBV4-2 with TRBJ1-2, with D possibly matching TRBD1 (5 bases). V lost 0 bases, J lost 4 bases, and 12 bases lay in between. The germline CDR1 and CDR2 sequences are LGHNA and YNFKEQ. The CDR3 runs to 15 residues. CDR3 DNA: TGTGCCAGCAGCCAAGATTTGGCAGGGACCTATGGCTACACCTTC. This sequence encodes CASSQDLAGTYGYTF.

This clone was observed a few times. The V and J genes are TRBV15 and TRBJ1-4; 7 bases fit TRBD1. Trimming removed 0 bases from V and 8 bases from J; junction bases left unmatched: 9. This CDR3 has 16 amino acids. Per the germline V gene, CDR1 is LNHNV and CDR2 is YYDKDF (reference sequence). The CDR3 DNA follows: TGTGCCACCAGCAGAGATAAGGGACAGCGCCAAGAAAAACTGTTTTTT. It encodes CATSRDKGQRQEKLFF.

The chain couples TRBV5-4 to TRBJ1-2; D gene unclear. The CDR3 has 12 amino acids. V gave up 10 bases and J gave up 7 bases, with 17 bases separating them. Germline lookup yields CDR1 SGHNT and CDR2 YYREEE (reference sequence). As DNA, the CDR3 is TGTGCCCTAAGCCACGGCGGAGTTGGCTACACCTTC. The encoded protein is CALSHGGVGYTF.

The chain is built from TRBV7-2 and TRBJ1-1; D unclear. Germline V gene lookup returns CDR1 SGHTA and CDR2 FQGNSA. Trimming removed 2 bases from V and 4 bases from J, with 11 bases in between. This CDR3 comprises 14 residues. CDR3 DNA: TGTGCCAGCAGCTTAAGCCGGGTGGGCACTGAAGCTTTCTTT. Translated: CASSLSRVGTEAFF.

The chain recombines TRBV5-8 with TRBJ2-3; 7 bases fit TRBD1. This CDR3 has 15 residues. Germline CDR1 reads SGHTS; CDR2 reads YDEGEE. Trimming took 0 bases from V and 5 from J; bases not matched to a gene: 6. The CDR3 nucleotides read TGTGCCAGCAGCTTGGCACAGGGGACGGGAGATACGCAGTATTTT. Translation gives CASSLAQGTGDTQYF. Full variable domain (remainder filled in from reference TRBV5-8 and TRBJ2-3): EAGVTQSPTHLIKTRGQQATLRCSPISGHTSVYWYQQALGLGLQFLLWYDEGEERNRGNFPPRFSGRQFPNYSSELNVNALELEDSALYLCASSLAQGTGDTQYFGPGTRLTVL.

The chain is built from TRBV28 and TRBJ1-2, with TRBD1 as a possible D gene (6 bases). The ends were cut back, 2 bases at V and 13 bases at J, with 14 bases in the middle. Germline V CDR1 and CDR2: MDHEN, SYDVKM. The CDR3 sequence is 12 residues long. The CDR3 DNA follows: TGTGCCAGCAGTTTAGGCGCCAGGGGCAGCACCTTC. This encodes CASSLGARGSTF.

A note on this clone: This CDR3 is missing its conserved last phenylalanine or tryptophan, likely due to a read error. The rearrangement links TRBV7-9 to TRBJ1-2; possible D gene TRBD1, 6 bases. Germline CDR1 reads SEHNR; CDR2 reads FQNEAQ (reference sequence). This CDR3 is 14 amino acids long. Trimming pared 4 bases from V and 0 bases from J, leaving 9 bases between. The CDR3 spells CASSSSGANYGYTL. The CDR3 DNA reads as TGTGCCAGCAGCTCTTCAGGGGCTAACTATGGCTACACCCTC.

The table lists this clone with a few counts. The chain uses TRBV2 and TRBJ2-1; 9 bases are a match to TRBD2. Germline CDR1 SNHLY, CDR2 FYNNEI. This CDR3 spans 14 amino acids. V shed 3 bases and J 9 bases; nucleotides not matched to a gene: 6. CDR3 bases: TGTGCCAGCAGTGACCAGCGGGGGGACCGTGAGCAGTTCTTC. Amino acids: CASSDQRGDREQFF.

The chain combines TRBV5-4 with TRBJ2-7; tentatively, D is TRBD1 (5 bases). The CDR3 has 12 amino acids. The V end was cut by 3 bases, the J end by 3 bases, with 7 bases between. Germline V gene data show CDR1 as SGHNT and CDR2 as YYREEE (reference sequence). CDR3 protein: CASSWGNYEQYF. The CDR3 DNA reads as TGTGCCAGCAGCTGGGGCAACTACGAGCAGTACTTC.

This chain uses TRBV27 with TRBJ2-5; 15 nucleotides line up with TRBD2. Germline CDR1 is MNHEY and CDR2 is SMNVEV (reference sequence). CDR3 length: 18 residues. J was trimmed by 0 bases and V by 4 bases; bases with no gene match: 6. The CDR3 DNA follows: TGTGCCAGCAGTTGGGGACTAGCGGGGGGTCGGTACCAAGAGACCCAGTACTTC. It encodes CASSWGLAGGRYQETQYF.

The CDR3 region is CASIARDYQETQYF. CDR3 coding DNA: TGTGCCAGCATTGCTCGGGACTACCAAGAGACCCAGTACTTC. The chain is built from TRBV6-5 and TRBJ2-5, with TRBD2 as a possible D gene (6 bases). CDR1 is MNHEY, CDR2 SVGAGI, per germline. CDR3 length: 14 residues. V lost 7 bases and J lost 0, with 12 bases in between.

The CDR3 sequence is CASSEGTYNEQFF. The CDR3 DNA reads TGTGCCAGCAGTGAAGGGACCTACAATGAGCAGTTCTTC. The rearrangement uses TRBV25-1 and TRBJ2-1; D ambiguous. V was shortened by 2 bases and J by 2 bases, with 4 bases between the two germline ends. CDR1 is MGHDK and CDR2 is SYGVNS in the germline V gene. The CDR3 runs 13 residues.

The rearrangement links TRBV5-8 to TRBJ2-1; 7 bases are shared with TRBD2. The length of the CDR3 is 15 residues. V was clipped by 4 bases and J by 1 base; unmatched bases: 5. The germline CDR1 and CDR2 sequences are SGHTS and YDEGEE. CDR3 coding DNA: TGTGCCAGCAGCGCCAGCGGGATTTCCTACAATGAGCAGTTCTTC. Its protein is CASSASGISYNEQFF.

This clone was observed once. The rearrangement links TRBV27 to TRBJ1-1; the D gene is possibly TRBD1 (6 bases). This CDR3 is 15 amino acids long. V dropped 3 bases and J dropped 2 bases, with 13 bases sitting between them. Germline CDR1 reads MNHEY; CDR2 reads SMNVEV (reference sequence). The CDR3 nucleotides read TGTGCCAGCAGTTTTCTTCCGGGGACAAACACTGAAGCTTTCTTT. Translated, it gives CASSFLPGTNTEAFF.

V is TRBV19 and J is TRBJ1-2, with 8 positions matching TRBD1. The CDR3 loop spans 15 amino acids. V was pared by 5 bases and J by 4 bases, with 9 bases of the junction left unmatched. Germline loops: CDR1 LNHDA, CDR2 SQIVND (reference sequence). The CDR3 sequence: CASSDGQGFTYGYTF. The DNA for the CDR3 is TGTGCCAGTAGTGATGGACAGGGCTTCACCTATGGCTACACCTTC.

V and J are TRBV29-1 and TRBJ1-3; a weak D match, TRBD1 (5 bases). CDR3 length: 16 amino acids. The V and J ends lost 6 bases and 0 bases respectively, with 18 bases between them. The germline V gene has CDR1 SQVTM and CDR2 ANQGSEA. DNA of the CDR3: TGCAGCGTCGCGGGAGGGGATGTCGGCTCTGGAAACACCATATATTTT. It yields the protein CSVAGGDVGSGNTIYF.